The clone carrying this T cell receptor beta chain was seen a few times. The data were obtained in a study of early T cells in non-severe SARS-CoV-2 infection. Study information: Bulk RNA from unsorted whole blood was sequenced; chains were unpaired.

With 0 bases clipped from V and 2 bases from J, the junction kept 11 bases outside the gene matches. Germline V gene lookup returns CDR1 LGHDT and CDR2 YNNKEL (reference sequence). This CDR3 is 18 amino acids long. MiXCR, run by TCRdb on the 5' RACE reads, gives a single entry per CDR3 protein. This table holds over 80,000 distinct CDR3 sequences, 12% found once. The chain has TRBV3-1 and TRBJ2-3, with 7 bases lining up with TRBD2. The receptor was isolated from an adult who was a healthcare worker with PCR-confirmed SARS-CoV-2 infection or an uninfected control (not recorded which). Sequencing was performed on whole blood, taken at baseline. The CDR3 DNA sequence: TGTGCCAGCAGCCAAGATCAAGGGTTGGGGGGGGACACAGATACGCAGTATTTT. It specifies CASSQDQGLGGDTDTQYF.